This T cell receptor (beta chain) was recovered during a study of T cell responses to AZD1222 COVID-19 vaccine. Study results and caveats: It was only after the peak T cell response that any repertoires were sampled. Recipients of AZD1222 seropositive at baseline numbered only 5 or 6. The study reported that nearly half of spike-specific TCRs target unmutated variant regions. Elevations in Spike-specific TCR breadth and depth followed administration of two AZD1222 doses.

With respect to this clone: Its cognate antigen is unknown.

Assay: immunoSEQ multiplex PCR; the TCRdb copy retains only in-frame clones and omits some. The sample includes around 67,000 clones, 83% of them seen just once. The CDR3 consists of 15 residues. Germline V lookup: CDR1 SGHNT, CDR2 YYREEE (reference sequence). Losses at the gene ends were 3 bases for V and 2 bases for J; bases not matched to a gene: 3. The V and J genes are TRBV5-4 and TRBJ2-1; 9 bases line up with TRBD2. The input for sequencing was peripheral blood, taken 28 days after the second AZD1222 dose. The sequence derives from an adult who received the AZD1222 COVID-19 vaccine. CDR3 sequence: CASSSKRGAYNEQFF. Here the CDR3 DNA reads TGTGCCAGCAGCTCGAAGCGGGGGGCCTACAATGAGCAGTTCTTC.